These 3 T cell receptor beta chains share one sample of origin, sequenced in a study of beta chain features in type 1 diabetes. Their antigens are not known. General study points: In every one of the four CD4+ subsets, TCRB CDR3s were moderately but significantly shorter in Type 1 diabetes patients.

Reverse transcribing all isolated RNA meant expressed TCRB transcripts were sequenced. Measured with immunoSEQ multiplex PCR; TCRdb has only the in-frame clones, and not every one. The sample shows 600,000 or so clones, 12% of them seen only once. What was sequenced was naive CD4+ T cells from blood. Every receptor here comes from a man between 25 and 39 years old with type 1 diabetes.

The V gene is TRBV18, the J gene TRBJ2-2; possible D gene TRBD1, 7 bases. The CDR3 spans 14 residues. The germline V and J ends were trimmed by 6 bases and 7 bases, with 15 bases remaining between them. The germline gives CDR1 KGHSH, CDR2 LQKENI. In nucleotides, the CDR3 is TGTGCCAGCTCCCCCCAGGGGGGAAGCGGGGAGCTGTTTTTT. As protein: CASSPQGGSGELFF.

The CDR3 DNA reads TGTGCCTGGAGTACCGCCGGGGAGCAGTACTTC. Translating gives CAWSTAGEQYF. The chain links TRBV30 to TRBJ2-7; no reliable D call. The germline V gene encodes CDR1 GTSNPN and CDR2 SVGIG (reference sequence). V was pared by 2 bases and J by 7 bases, with 9 bases between. The CDR3 covers 11 residues. Based on the CDR3 plus reference TRBV30 and TRBJ2-7, the full variable domain is SQTIHQWPATLVQPVGSPLSLECTVEGTSNPNLYWYRQAAGRGLQLLFYSVGIGQISSEVPQNLSASRPQDRQFILSSKKLLLSDSGFYLCAWSTAGEQYFGPGTRLTVT.

CDR3: CASSQSGGGELPSMKQYF. The CDR3 DNA follows: TGCGCCAGCAGTCAATCGGGAGGGGGCGAACTACCCAGCATGAAGCAGTACTTC. The V gene is TRBV23-1, the J gene TRBJ2-7; either TRBD1 or TRBD2 may fit D (7 bases each). TRBV23-1 is known as an ORF, though its function is uncertain. The V end lost 0 bases, the J end lost 8 bases, and 26 bases lay between the germline ends. The CDR3 has 18 residues.